This T cell receptor beta chain is drawn from a study of CD8 T cells in Susac syndrome. Study as a whole: Each patient with Susac syndrome, at the time of blood draw, was therapy-naive, on corticosteroids, or on intravenous immunoglobulin alone. Overall study findings and caveats: Acknowledgment was made by the study that its TCR sequencing and HLA analysis involved a relatively small number of individuals.

Regarding this clonotype: The antigen is not known.

In contrast to the negatively isolated CD8+ and CD4+ T cells, TEMRA cells were FACS-enriched. RNA was extracted with the RNeasy kit, and a quantity of roughly 0.45 to 1 ug was reverse transcribed using random hexamers. An immunoSEQ multiplex PCR generated amplified TCR beta CDR3 products spanning 54 Vbeta and 13 Jbeta. MiXCR, run by TCRdb on the immunoSEQ multiplex PCR reads, gives a single entry per CDR3 protein. The table has under 110,000 distinct CDR3 sequences, approximately 94% seen once. This CDR3 comprises 13 residues. Looked up from germline, CDR1 is SNHLY and CDR2 is FYNNEI. V gave up 7 bases and J gave up 3 bases; unmatched junction bases: 3.

Sequenced sample: CD8+ T cells from PBMCs. The receptor comes from a human donor with Susac syndrome. V and J are TRBV2 and TRBJ2-5; 9 bases map to TRBD1. The CDR3 DNA reads TGTGCCAGCATCGGACAGGGGAAAGAGACCCAGTACTTC. Protein: CASIGQGKETQYF.